The 25 T cell receptor beta chains in this list originate from one sample, sequenced in a study of control samples from healthy donors and cancer patients. This table comes from immunoSEQ multiplex PCR, and its TCRdb copy is limited to in-frame clones, with some not included. This table has roughly 93,000 clones, 85% to 90% appearing once. The sequencing input was PBMCs. Source of these receptors: a woman aged 45-59 years with colorectal cancer.

J is TRBJ2-7 and V is TRBV3-1 (or the pseudogene TRBV3-2); D ambiguous. The CDR3 loop spans 13 amino acids. Trimming pared 1 base from V and 6 bases from J, leaving 10 bases between. Looked up from germline, CDR1 is LGHDT and CDR2 is YNNKEL (reference sequence). The CDR3 sequence is CASSQGRMGEQYV. DNA of the CDR3: TGTGCCAGCAGCCAAGGTCGGATGGGCGAGCAGTACGTC.

This clone was recorded a few times. The rearrangement joins TRBV4-2 to TRBJ2-1; 9 bases line up with TRBD1. Looked up from germline, CDR1 is LGHNA and CDR2 is YNFKEQ. This CDR3 contains 16 residues. V gave up 0 bases and J gave up 3 bases; unmatched junction bases: 3. In DNA form, the CDR3 reads TGTGCCAGCAGCCAAGAAGAGGGACAGGGCTACAATGAGCAGTTCTTC. Translating gives CASSQEEGQGYNEQFF.

This chain links TRBV19 with TRBJ1-1, with 8 positions matching TRBD1. The CDR3 has 15 residues. V lost 7 bases to trimming and J lost 5 bases; unmatched junction nucleotides: 12. Germline CDR1 is LNHDA and CDR2 is SQIVND (reference sequence). CDR3 in amino acids: CASNRLGQGGTEAFF. CDR3 bases: TGTGCCAGTAACAGACTTGGACAGGGAGGTACTGAAGCTTTCTTT.

The chain uses TRBV5-1 and TRBJ1-3; D ambiguous. The V gene's germline CDR1 is SGHRS and CDR2 YFSETQ. This CDR3 spans 15 amino acids. V was clipped by 1 base and J by 1 base, with 9 bases between them. CDR3 DNA: TGCGCCAGCAGCTTGACGGGAGATTCTGGAAACACCATATATTTT. Its translation is CASSLTGDSGNTIYF.

The chain has TRBV9 and TRBJ2-3, with D maybe TRBD1 (5 bases). Looked up from germline, CDR1 is SGDLS and CDR2 is YYNGEE. This CDR3 has 16 amino acids. Trimming cost V 1 base and J 0 bases, with 12 bases left between them. The CDR3 loop reads CASSVKGAPSTDTQYF. CDR3 bases: TGTGCCAGCAGCGTAAAAGGGGCGCCGAGCACAGATACGCAGTATTTT.

This clone was counted a single time. The chain uses TRBV6-5 and TRBJ1-1; D unclear. The germline V gene has CDR1 MNHEY and CDR2 SVGAGI. Trimming pared 2 bases from V and 6 bases from J, leaving 10 bases between. The CDR3 extends over 13 amino acids. The CDR3 here is CASSYRSGAEAFF. The CDR3 DNA follows: TGTGCCAGCAGTTACCGATCCGGGGCTGAAGCTTTCTTT.

The chain employs TRBV4-3 and TRBJ2-5; D unresolved. The V gene's germline CDR1 is LGHNA and CDR2 YSLEER. CDR3 length equals 14 residues. Trimming took 1 base from V and 1 from J, leaving 7 bases between them. CDR3 protein: CASSQGLSQETQYF. The CDR3 coding sequence is TGCGCCAGCAGCCAAGGGCTGTCCCAAGAGACCCAGTACTTC.

The chain combines TRBV24-1 with TRBJ2-2, with D perhaps TRBD2 (6 bases). Between the trimmed V and J ends, which lost 4 bases and 8 bases, there was a span of 7 bases. Germline V gene lookup returns CDR1 KGHDR and CDR2 SFDVKD. The CDR3 sequence is 12 residues long. This chain's CDR3 is CATSEGTGELFF. CDR3 DNA: TGTGCCACCAGTGAGGGGACTGGGGAGCTGTTTTTT.

The V and J genes are TRBV3-1 (or the pseudogene TRBV3-2) and TRBJ2-3; 7 bases map to TRBD2. V gave up 8 bases and J gave up 3 bases; unmatched junction bases: 5. CDR1 is LGHDT and CDR2 is YNNKEL in the germline V gene (reference sequence). CDR3 length equals 13 residues. The CDR3: CASETSETDTQYF. CDR3 sequence (DNA): TGTGCCAGCGAAACTAGCGAGACAGATACGCAGTATTTT.

This clone was recorded once. The chain links TRBV6-5 to TRBJ1-2, with 8 bases lining up with TRBD1. The ends lost 5 bases at V and 4 bases at J; junction bases unmatched: 9. This CDR3 contains 15 residues. Germline V gives CDR1 MNHEY, CDR2 SVGAGI. Written as DNA, the CDR3 is TGTGCCAGCAGTCCCGCCGGGGACAGGCTCTATGGCTACACCTTC. This encodes CASSPAGDRLYGYTF.

The CDR3 here is CASSSPGRTKEAFF. The CDR3 DNA reads as TGTGCCAGCAGTTCCCCCGGACGGACGAAGGAAGCTTTCTTT. This chain connects TRBV28 to TRBJ1-1; D remains ambiguous. V dropped 4 bases and J dropped 8 bases, with 17 bases sitting between them. The CDR3 sequence is 14 residues long. Per the germline V gene, CDR1 is MDHEN and CDR2 is SYDVKM.

The CDR3 region has the DNA TGTGCCAGCAGCCCTGGTCTTGGCGGAGCCTATGGCTACACCTTC. Protein product: CASSPGLGGAYGYTF. The J gene is TRBJ1-2, the V gene TRBV3-1 (or the pseudogene TRBV3-2); no clear D. The germline V gene encodes CDR1 LGHDT and CDR2 YNNKEL (reference sequence). The CDR3 loop spans 15 amino acids. The germline V and J ends were trimmed by 4 bases and 4 bases, with 16 bases remaining between them.

This chain's CDR3 is CASSWDRGNTEAFF. DNA for the CDR3: TGTGCCAGCAGTTGGGACAGGGGGAACACTGAAGCTTTCTTT. This chain uses TRBV6-5 with TRBJ1-1, with TRBD1 matching over 10 bases. The germline gives CDR1 MNHEY, CDR2 SVGAGI. V lost 4 bases to trimming and J lost 1 base; unmatched junction nucleotides: 0. The CDR3 runs to 14 residues.

CDR3 sequence reads: CASSPGQNNQPQHF. DNA of the CDR3: TGTGCCAGCTCACCGGGACAGAACAATCAGCCCCAGCATTTT. The rearrangement links TRBV18 to TRBJ1-5; 7 nucleotides agree with TRBD1. The CDR3 is 14 residues long. Unmatched junction bases numbered 2, after V lost 3 bases and J lost 3 bases. The germline V gene has CDR1 KGHSH and CDR2 LQKENI.

The CDR3 is CASSVDSGNTEAFF. The DNA of the CDR3 is TGTGCCAGCAGCGTAGACTCGGGGAACACTGAAGCTTTCTTT. The chain carries TRBV9 and TRBJ1-1; the D is unclear. This CDR3 comprises 14 residues. CDR1 is SGDLS and CDR2 is YYNGEE in the germline V gene. The V and J ends lost 0 bases and 1 base respectively, with 7 bases between them.

This chain links TRBV28 with TRBJ1-2, with TRBD1 matching over 7 bases. The germline CDR1 and CDR2 sequences are MDHEN and SYDVKM. Unmatched junction bases numbered 8, after V lost 4 bases and J lost 3 bases. The CDR3 has 15 amino acids. The CDR3 nucleotides read TGTGCCAGCAGTTCCCACAGGGGAGGGGACTATGGCTACACCTTC. Translation gives CASSSHRGGDYGYTF.

As regards this clone: Other DNA sequences in the sample encode the same CDR3. The rearrangement links TRBV6-5 to TRBJ1-2; 11 bases line up with TRBD1. The germline V gene has CDR1 MNHEY and CDR2 SVGAGI. V dropped 9 bases and J dropped 1; count of bases not matched to a gene: 7. This CDR3 is 15 amino acids long. DNA of the CDR3: TGTGCCAGTACGGGACAGGGGGAAGTTAACTATGGCTACACCTTC. Translated, it gives CASTGQGEVNYGYTF.

This sequence joins TRBV2 and TRBJ2-7; maybe TRBD1 (6 bases). The V and J ends lost 4 bases and 7 bases respectively, with 14 bases between them. The germline CDR1 and CDR2 sequences are SNHLY and FYNNEI. The CDR3 contains 13 residues. The CDR3 loop reads CASSVSRDIEQYV. The CDR3 region has the DNA TGTGCCAGCAGTGTATCCAGGGACATTGAGCAGTACGTC.

The chain recombines TRBV10-3 with TRBJ1-2; maybe TRBD1 (5 bases). The CDR3 consists of 14 residues. Germline CDR1 reads ENHRY; CDR2 reads SYGVKD. With 11 bases removed from V and 2 bases from J, the gap between germline ends came to 18 bases. The DNA of the CDR3 is TGTGCCGTAAAAGAACAGGCGGGGAACTATGGCTACACCTTC. This encodes CAVKEQAGNYGYTF.

The chain couples TRBV7-9 to TRBJ1-2, with TRBD1 as a possible D gene (5 bases). Germline loops: CDR1 SEHNR, CDR2 FQNEAQ (reference sequence). V lost 6 bases, J lost 0 bases, and 11 bases lay in between. The CDR3 length is 14 residues. In DNA, the CDR3 is TGTGCCAGCAGTCTTCCGGGGGCTAACTATGGCTACACCTTC. It encodes CASSLPGANYGYTF. Based on the CDR3 plus reference TRBV7-9 and TRBJ1-2, the full variable domain is DTGVSQNPRHKITKRGQNVTFRCDPISEHNRLYWYRQTLGQGPEFLTYFQNEAQLEKSRLLSDRFSAERPKGSFSTLEIQRTEQGDSAMYLCASSLPGANYGYTFGSGTRLTVV.

The V and J genes are TRBV18 and TRBJ1-2; the D gene is possibly TRBD1 (6 bases). V lost 3 bases and J lost 3, with 11 bases in between. This CDR3 has 14 amino acids. CDR1 is KGHSH, CDR2 LQKENI, per germline. CDR3 loop: CASSPRTDDYGYTF. Here the CDR3 DNA reads TGTGCCAGCTCACCGCGGACAGACGACTATGGCTACACCTTC.

V and J are TRBV6-2 or TRBV6-3 and TRBJ2-7; 10 nucleotides agree with TRBD2. V shed 3 bases and J 6 bases; nucleotides not matched to a gene: 2. The CDR3 runs 13 residues. CDR1 is MNHEY, CDR2 SVGEGT, per germline. The CDR3 sequence: CASSYSGGFEQYV. CDR3 coding DNA: TGTGCCAGCAGTTATAGCGGGGGGTTCGAGCAGTACGTC.

The chain carries TRBV7-2 and TRBJ1-2; TRBD1 agrees at 7 bases. CDR3 length: 14 amino acids. V gave up 3 bases and J gave up 2 bases; unmatched junction bases: 3. Germline CDR1 reads SGHTA; CDR2 reads FQGNSA. CDR3 protein: CASSFSGGNYGYTF. CDR3 sequence (DNA): TGTGCCAGCAGCTTTTCAGGGGGGAACTATGGCTACACCTTC. Using reference TRBV7-2 and TRBJ1-2 for the parts outside the CDR3, the full variable domain is GAGVSQSPSNKVTEKGKDVELRCDPISGHTALYWYRQSLGQGLEFLIYFQGNSAPDKSGLPSDRFSAERTGGSVSTLTIQRTQQEDSAVYLCASSFSGGNYGYTFGSGTRLTVV.

This chain connects TRBV4-2 to TRBJ2-1; 13 nucleotides line up with TRBD2. V lost 3 bases to trimming and J lost 7 bases; unmatched junction nucleotides: 12. There are 18 residues in the CDR3. CDR1 is LGHNA and CDR2 is YNFKEQ in the germline V gene. In nucleotides, the CDR3 is TGTGCCAGCAGCCAGAAGACGGGGACTAGCGGGGTCATAAATGAGCAGTTCTTC. As protein: CASSQKTGTSGVINEQFF.

The chain combines TRBV5-1 with TRBJ2-3; 12 nucleotides agree with TRBD2. Germline CDR1 is SGHRS and CDR2 is YFSETQ. The CDR3 is 20 residues long. V was pared by 2 bases and J by 0 bases, with 13 bases of the junction left unmatched. CDR3: CASSLSSGLAGRSSTDTQYF. CDR3 bases: TGCGCCAGCAGCTTATCGTCTGGACTAGCGGGGAGGTCTAGCACAGATACGCAGTATTTT.